This is a list of T cell receptor beta chains from one sample in a study of cytomegalovirus exposure and HLA in healthy donors. TCRdb keeps only in-frame clones here, not all; method: immunoSEQ multiplex PCR. The repertoire includes around 70,000 clones, around two thirds of them detected once, and approximately 10% sits in the top ten. The sample taken for sequencing was PBMCs. The receptors were sampled from a human donor in good health. The CDR3 runs from the conserved cysteine through the conserved F or W. The order of the fields is J gene, V gene, clone size, D gene, CDR3 protein, CDR3 DNA. The D gene is left open where the match is weak. Some rows mark clone size as missing; the rest say once, few, many or name a class of expanded clone.

TRBJ2-3,TRBV7-9,few,TRBD1,CASSGRDRVSPRSTDTQYF,TGTGCCAGCAGCGGCCGAGACAGGGTATCCCCTAGAAGCACAGATACGCAGTATTTT
TRBJ2-3,TRBV5-1,few,.,CASQEGRADTQYF,TGCGCCAGCCAGGAGGGGCGAGCAGATACGCAGTATTTT
TRBJ2-7,TRBV9,.,.,CASSKGVGVLSYEQYF,TGTGCCAGCAGCAAGGGGGTAGGGGTTCTCTCCTACGAGCAGTACTTC
TRBJ2-1,TRBV6-5,.,.,CASSYFARQGDEQFF,TGTGCCAGCAGTTACTTCGCCCGGCAGGGCGATGAGCAGTTCTTC
TRBJ1-5,TRBV28,once,TRBD1,CASSLGQGAWENQPQHF,TGTGCCAGCAGTTTGGGACAGGGGGCGTGGGAGAATCAGCCCCAGCATTTT
TRBJ1-2,TRBV15,.,TRBD1,CATSSFSGTGPYGYTF,TGTGCCACCAGCAGCTTCTCCGGGACAGGGCCCTATGGCTACACCTTC
TRBJ1-1,TRBV6-5,few,TRBD1,CASSYRKTGGETEAFF,TGTGCCAGCAGTTACCGAAAGACAGGGGGCGAAACTGAAGCTTTCTTT
TRBJ2-1,TRBV7-8,once,.,CASTEGLATYNEQFF,TGTGCCAGCACCGAGGGGCTAGCGACATACAATGAGCAGTTCTTC
TRBJ1-2,TRBV14,.,.,CASSPTGDGTNYGYTF,TGTGCCAGCAGCCCCACGGGGGACGGTACGAACTATGGCTACACCTTC
TRBJ2-3,TRBV30,.,TRBD2,CAWSPGLAGGAQYF,TGTGCCTGGAGTCCCGGACTAGCGGGTGGGGCACAGTATTTT
TRBJ1-2,TRBV28,.,TRBD1,CASSPQDRGAYGYTF,TGTGCCAGCAGTCCCCAGGACAGGGGTGCCTATGGCTACACCTTC
TRBJ2-3,TRBV6-5,.,.,CASRGRAGTDTQYF,TGTGCCAGCAGGGGCAGGGCGGGGACAGATACGCAGTATTTT
TRBJ2-1,TRBV6-1,once,.,CASSDTLNRDAYNEQFF,TGTGCCAGCAGTGACACCTTAAACAGGGATGCCTACAATGAGCAGTTCTTC
TRBJ2-1,TRBV7-3,.,TRBD2,CASSLGLAGASEQFF,TGTGCCAGCAGCCTGGGACTAGCGGGCGCATCGGAGCAGTTCTTC
TRBJ1-4,TRBV11-2,.,.,CASSFRGAGEKLFF,TGTGCCAGCAGCTTTCGGGGGGCCGGTGAAAAACTGTTTTTT
TRBJ1-1,TRBV6-1,.,TRBD1,CATQNVPGTGCEAFF,TGTGCCACCCAAAATGTGCCCGGGACAGGGTGTGAAGCTTTCTTT
TRBJ1-5,TRBV5-1,.,TRBD1,CASSLEAGGIQPQHF,TGCGCCAGCAGCTTGGAGGCAGGGGGCATTCAGCCCCAGCATTTT
TRBJ2-3,TRBV30,once,.,CAWSSLGGTDTQYF,TGTGCCTGGAGTAGTCTCGGGGGCACAGATACGCAGTATTTT
TRBJ1-2,TRBV19,once,.,CASSQGYYGYTF,TGTGCCAGTAGTCAGGGCTACTATGGCTACACCTTC
TRBJ2-7,TRBV6-5,.,TRBD1,CASSIPGTGKNEQYF,TGTGCCAGCAGCATTCCCGGGACAGGTAAAAACGAGCAGTACTTC
TRBJ2-7,TRBV27,few,TRBD1,CASSPKQGARYEQYF,TGTGCCAGCAGCCCTAAACAGGGGGCGAGATACGAGCAGTACTTC
TRBJ1-2,TRBV6-5,.,TRBD1,CASSLFSTGGYGYTF,TGTGCCAGCAGCCTTTTCTCGACAGGGGGCTATGGCTACACCTTC
TRBJ2-7,TRBV5-1,.,TRBD2,CASSNPYSGSSYEQYF,TGCGCCAGCAGTAACCCCTATAGCGGGAGCTCCTACGAGCAGTACTTC
TRBJ1-3,TRBV29-1,once,.,CSVLLVSAGNTIYF,TGCAGCGTTCTCTTGGTATCGGCTGGAAACACCATATATTTT
TRBJ2-2,TRBV27,few,TRBD2,CASSLTSGRAMIGELFF,TGTGCCAGCAGTTTGACTAGCGGGAGAGCGATGATCGGGGAGCTGTTTTTT
TRBJ2-7,TRBV5-1,few,TRBD2,CASSRLAGGPGIPGEQYF,TGCGCCAGCAGCCGACTAGCGGGAGGGCCAGGGATCCCGGGGGAGCAGTACTTC
TRBJ1-1,TRBV19,.,.,CASTYGYRVNTEAFF,TGTGCCAGTACTTATGGTTACAGGGTGAACACTGAAGCTTTCTTT
TRBJ2-7,TRBV29-1,once,TRBD1,CSALSPGQGTYEQYF,TGCAGCGCCCTCAGTCCGGGACAGGGGACCTACGAGCAGTACTTC
TRBJ1-5,TRBV19,.,.,CASEMGLARTSNQPQHF,TGTGCCAGTGAAATGGGCCTAGCCAGAACTAGCAATCAGCCCCAGCATTTT
TRBJ2-7,TRBV9,.,TRBD1,CASSTPGSGGYEQYF,TGTGCCAGCAGCACCCCAGGGTCAGGGGGCTACGAGCAGTACTTC
TRBJ2-2,TRBV7-7,few,.,CASSLGVAGELFF,TGTGCCAGCAGCTTAGGTGTAGCCGGGGAGCTGTTTTTT
TRBJ2-7,TRBV19,few,TRBD1,CASSSGTGETYEQYF,TGTGCCAGTAGTAGCGGGACAGGGGAGACCTACGAGCAGTACTTC
TRBJ2-3,TRBV7-2,once,.,CASSFSRLDTQYF,TGTGCCAGCAGCTTTTCCCGGTTAGATACGCAGTATTTT
TRBJ2-1,TRBV13,.,TRBD2,CASGTSGRGEQFF,TGTGCCAGCGGGACTAGCGGGAGGGGAGAGCAGTTCTTC
TRBJ1-1,TRBV4-2,.,.,CASSQVGSSGVGEAFF,TGTGCCAGCAGCCAAGTTGGAAGCAGCGGGGTCGGTGAAGCTTTCTTT
TRBJ2-2,TRBV30,.,TRBD1,CASGQGNIGELFF,TGTGCCTCGGGACAGGGGAATATCGGGGAGCTGTTTTTT
TRBJ2-7,TRBV28,.,TRBD2,CASSLGLAGPYEQYF,TGTGCCAGCAGTTTAGGGCTAGCGGGACCCTACGAGCAGTACTTC
TRBJ1-5,TRBV7-9,.,.,CASAPQGTNQPQHF,TGTGCCAGCGCCCCACAGGGAACAAATCAGCCCCAGCATTTT
TRBJ1-4,TRBV5-1,once,TRBD1,CASSLRTGDEKLFF,TGCGCCAGCAGCTTGAGGACAGGGGACGAAAAACTGTTTTTT
TRBJ2-1,TRBV4-2,.,TRBD2,CASRPAGSSDNEQFF,TGTGCCAGCAGGCCAGCGGGGTCCTCCGACAATGAGCAGTTCTTC
TRBJ2-2,TRBV1,.,.,CTITSGPTGELFF,TGCACCATCACGAGCGGGCCCACCGGGGAGCTGTTTTTT
TRBJ2-1,TRBV30,few,.,CAWSALGLDYNEQFF,TGTGCCTGGAGTGCTCTGGGACTGGATTACAATGAGCAGTTCTTC
TRBJ1-4,TRBV10-3,.,TRBD1,CAISELDRVKEKLFF,TGTGCCATCAGTGAGTTGGACAGGGTAAAAGAAAAACTGTTTTTT
TRBJ2-2,TRBV9,.,.,CASSSANTGELFF,TGTGCCAGCAGTAGCGCAAACACCGGGGAGCTGTTTTTT
TRBJ1-5,TRBV28,few,.,CASRRGKNRVGGNQPQHF,TGTGCCAGCAGACGCGGAAAAAACAGGGTGGGAGGCAATCAGCCCCAGCATTTT
TRBJ2-7,TRBV7-9,once,TRBD2,CASSPPNRGGGEYF,TGTGCCAGCAGCCCACCTAACAGGGGCGGGGGGGAGTACTTC
TRBJ2-2,TRBV9,few,.,CASSVAGVKVTGELFF,TGTGCCAGCAGCGTAGCGGGAGTCAAGGTGACCGGGGAGCTGTTTTTT
TRBJ1-1,TRBV6-1,once,.,CASSQGREEAFF,TGTGCCAGCAGTCAGGGAAGAGAAGAGGCTTTCTTT
TRBJ2-1,TRBV18,few,TRBD2,CASSPRGGRAPDPREQFF,TGTGCCAGCTCACCACGGGGCGGGAGGGCCCCTGACCCAAGGGAGCAGTTCTTC
TRBJ2-7,TRBV19,.,.,CASTLTSKGINEQYF,TGTGCCAGTACCCTCACCAGTAAGGGGATAAACGAGCAGTACTTC
TRBJ2-7,TRBV10-3,.,TRBD2,CAISEYRGSPSYEQYF,TGTGCCATCAGTGAGTATCGCGGGAGCCCTTCCTACGAGCAGTACTTC
TRBJ2-5,TRBV30,.,.,CAWSWTAQETQYF,TGTGCCTGGAGTTGGACAGCACAAGAGACCCAGTACTTC
TRBJ2-7,TRBV25-1,.,TRBD1,CASSGTGSDEQYF,TGTGCCAGCTCGGGGACAGGATCGGACGAGCAGTACTTC
TRBJ2-2,TRBV10-3,once,TRBD2,CAISEQGGSNTGELFF,TGTGCCATCAGTGAGCAAGGCGGGAGCAACACCGGGGAGCTGTTTTTT
TRBJ1-5,TRBV30,few,.,CAWSVLTNQPQHF,TGTGCCTGGAGTGTACTTACCAATCAGCCCCAGCATTTT
TRBJ1-1,TRBV5-4,.,TRBD1,CASSLPGTGNTEAFF,TGTGCCAGCAGCTTGCCTGGGACAGGGAATACTGAAGCTTTCTTT
TRBJ2-1,TRBV27,.,TRBD2,CASSLLGLAPQGSYNEQFF,TGTGCCAGCAGTTTATTGGGACTAGCGCCCCAGGGCTCCTACAATGAGCAGTTCTTC